This TCR beta chain was retrieved from a study of cytomegalovirus exposure and HLA in healthy donors. Study-wide points: An analysis that came later showed most CMV-associated TCR beta chains appearing HLA-restricted.

The CDR3 is 14 amino acids. Germline lookup yields CDR1 SGHAT and CDR2 FQDESV (reference sequence). Losses at the gene ends were 2 bases for V and 3 bases for J; bases not matched to a gene: 0. This clone came up once. Its specificity is unknown. The PCR used 60 Vbeta and 13 Jbeta primers. The method was immunoSEQ multiplex PCR; TCRdb's version includes in-frame clones alone and lacks a portion of them. The table has about 140,000 clones, approximately 57% seen once. The sequence was collected from a male donor in good health and CMV-seronegative. The J gene is TRBJ2-7, the V gene TRBV11-1; 11 bases line up with TRBD2. Sample: PBMCs. CDR3: CASSLLAGGYEQYF. Written as DNA, the CDR3 is TGTGCCAGCAGCTTACTAGCGGGGGGCTACGAGCAGTACTTC.